This T cell receptor beta chain appears in the sequencing data of a study of blood T cell repertoires in COVID-19. Methods used by the authors: Cell counts per sample came from amplifying reference gene primers. Profiling relied on immunoSEQ multiplex PCR, and the TCRdb table lists in-frame clones only, not all of them. The V and J calls and clone size come from that table; D and trimming were worked out from the DNA. The sample has about 150,000 clones; approximately 82% are singletons. CDR3 length: 16 residues. CDR1 and CDR2 from the germline V gene are LGHDT and YNNKEL (reference sequence). Trimming removed 2 bases from V and 0 bases from J; junction bases left unmatched: 6.

J is TRBJ1-1 and V is TRBV3-1 (or the pseudogene TRBV3-2), with 7 bases identical to TRBD1. What was sequenced was peripheral blood. The receptor was derived from a woman aged 45-59 years in a cohort sampled during active or convalescent COVID-19. The CDR3 DNA reads as TGTGCCAGCAGCCAACAGACAGGGAACGTGAACACTGAAGCTTTCTTT. This codes for CASSQQTGNVNTEAFF.